What follows is one T cell receptor (beta chain) and its context. The antigen remains unidentified. The data were taken from a study of cytomegalovirus exposure and HLA in healthy donors. This CDR3 spans 13 amino acids. Trimming cost V 4 bases and J 3 bases, with 10 bases left between them. Per germline, CDR1 SEHNR and CDR2 FQNEAQ (reference sequence). This table comes from immunoSEQ multiplex PCR, and its TCRdb copy is limited to in-frame clones, with some not included. The sample records about 360,000 clones, about nine tenths being singletons. Overall study findings and caveats: About 150 TCR beta chains were listed as cytomegalovirus-associated. The tendency of first-cohort TCR clusters to co-occur in the approximately 120 validation repertoires was identified by a subsequent analysis.

The specimen was PBMCs. The sequence was collected from a woman in her late teens or twenties in good health and CMV-seronegative. V usage is TRBV7-9 and J usage is TRBJ2-7; D is possibly TRBD1 (6 bases). The chain's CDR3 is CASSWTDNYEQYF. The CDR3 DNA sequence: TGTGCCAGCAGCTGGACAGACAACTACGAGCAGTACTTC.